This T cell receptor (beta chain) was profiled in a study of a mutant IDH1 vaccine in newly diagnosed glioma. The wider study: Radiotherapy, temozolomide, or both had been given previously, and both were given to most.

The CDR3 is made up of 16 amino acids. The trim removed 1 base at V and 5 bases at J, leaving 10 bases unmatched. The germline V gene has CDR1 SGHVS and CDR2 FQNEAQ. Time point reported: baseline, week 1 (first vaccination visit). As for treatment: pre-vaccination baseline after standard-of-care therapy. Donor diagnoses consisted of new WHO grade 3 or 4 IDH1-mutant, ATRX-lost astrocytomas. Assay used: immunoSEQ multiplex PCR; TCRdb lists only in-frame clones, some missing. The table includes roughly 41,000 clones, more than 90% detected once. This material consisted of PBMCs, taken from a glioma patient treated with radiotherapy, temozolomide or both. This chain links TRBV7-8 with TRBJ1-1; 7 bases map to TRBD1. This TCR was sampled from a man between 18 and 35 years old with glioma. CDR3 sequence: CASSLEGARLRTEAFF. The CDR3 bases are TGTGCCAGCAGCTTAGAGGGGGCCAGGCTAAGGACTGAAGCTTTCTTT.